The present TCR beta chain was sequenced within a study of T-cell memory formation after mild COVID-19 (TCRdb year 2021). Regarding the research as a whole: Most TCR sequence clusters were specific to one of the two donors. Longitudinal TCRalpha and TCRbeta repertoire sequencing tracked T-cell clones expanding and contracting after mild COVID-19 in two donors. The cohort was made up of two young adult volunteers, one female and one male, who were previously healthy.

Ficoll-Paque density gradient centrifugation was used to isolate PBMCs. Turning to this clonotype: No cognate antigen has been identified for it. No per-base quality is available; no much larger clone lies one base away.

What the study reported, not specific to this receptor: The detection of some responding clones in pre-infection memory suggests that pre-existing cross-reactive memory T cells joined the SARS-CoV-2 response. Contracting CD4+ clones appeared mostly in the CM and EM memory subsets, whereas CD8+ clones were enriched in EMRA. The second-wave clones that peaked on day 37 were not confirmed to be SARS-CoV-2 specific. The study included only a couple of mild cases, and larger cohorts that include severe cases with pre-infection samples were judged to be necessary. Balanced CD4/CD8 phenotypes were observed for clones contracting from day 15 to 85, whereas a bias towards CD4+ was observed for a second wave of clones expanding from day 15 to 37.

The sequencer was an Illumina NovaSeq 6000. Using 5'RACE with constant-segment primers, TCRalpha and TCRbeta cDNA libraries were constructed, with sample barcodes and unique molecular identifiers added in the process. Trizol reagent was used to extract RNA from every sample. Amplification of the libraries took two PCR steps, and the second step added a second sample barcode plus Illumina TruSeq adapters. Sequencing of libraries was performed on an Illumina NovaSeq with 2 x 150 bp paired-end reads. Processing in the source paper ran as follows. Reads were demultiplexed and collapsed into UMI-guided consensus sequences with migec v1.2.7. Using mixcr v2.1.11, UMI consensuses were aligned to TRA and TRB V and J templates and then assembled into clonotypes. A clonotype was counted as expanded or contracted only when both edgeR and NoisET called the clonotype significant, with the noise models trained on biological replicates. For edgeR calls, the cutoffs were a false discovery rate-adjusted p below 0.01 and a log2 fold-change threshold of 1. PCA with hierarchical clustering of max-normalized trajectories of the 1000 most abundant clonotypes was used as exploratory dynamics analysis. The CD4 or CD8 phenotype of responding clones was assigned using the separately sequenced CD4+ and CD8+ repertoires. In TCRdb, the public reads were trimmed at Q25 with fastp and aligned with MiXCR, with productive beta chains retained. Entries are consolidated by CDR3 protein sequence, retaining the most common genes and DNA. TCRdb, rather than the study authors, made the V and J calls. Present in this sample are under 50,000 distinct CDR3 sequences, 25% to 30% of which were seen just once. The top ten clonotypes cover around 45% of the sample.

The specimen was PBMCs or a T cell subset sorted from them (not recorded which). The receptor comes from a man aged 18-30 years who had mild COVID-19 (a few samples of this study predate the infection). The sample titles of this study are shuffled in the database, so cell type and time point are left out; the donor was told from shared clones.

The CDR3 corresponds to CATRVQGINEKLFF. The DNA reads TGTGCCACCAGGGTACAGGGGATTAATGAAAAACTGTTTTTT. This receptor chain uses TRBV15 and TRBJ1-4, with 7 middle bases fitting TRBD1. V ends up 6 bases short and J 4 bases short, with an unmatched junction base count of 5. From its cysteine to its phenylalanine, the CDR3 spans 14 amino acids. The only DNA kept is the CDR3, 42 bases in frame from the first base. The germline V gene (reference sequence) gives CDR1 as LNHNV and CDR2 as YYDKDF.